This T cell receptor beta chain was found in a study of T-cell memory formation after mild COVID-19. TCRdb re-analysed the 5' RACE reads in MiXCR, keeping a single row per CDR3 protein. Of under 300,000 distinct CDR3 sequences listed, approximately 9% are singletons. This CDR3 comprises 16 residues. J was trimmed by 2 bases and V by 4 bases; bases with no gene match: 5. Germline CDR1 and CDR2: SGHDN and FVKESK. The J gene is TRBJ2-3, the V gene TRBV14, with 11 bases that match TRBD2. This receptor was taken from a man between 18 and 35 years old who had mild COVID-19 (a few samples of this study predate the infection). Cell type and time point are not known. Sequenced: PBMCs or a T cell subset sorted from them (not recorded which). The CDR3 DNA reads TGTGCCAGCAGCCGGGGACTAGCGGCCCCCACAGATACGCAGTATTTT. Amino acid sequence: CASSRGLAAPTDTQYF.